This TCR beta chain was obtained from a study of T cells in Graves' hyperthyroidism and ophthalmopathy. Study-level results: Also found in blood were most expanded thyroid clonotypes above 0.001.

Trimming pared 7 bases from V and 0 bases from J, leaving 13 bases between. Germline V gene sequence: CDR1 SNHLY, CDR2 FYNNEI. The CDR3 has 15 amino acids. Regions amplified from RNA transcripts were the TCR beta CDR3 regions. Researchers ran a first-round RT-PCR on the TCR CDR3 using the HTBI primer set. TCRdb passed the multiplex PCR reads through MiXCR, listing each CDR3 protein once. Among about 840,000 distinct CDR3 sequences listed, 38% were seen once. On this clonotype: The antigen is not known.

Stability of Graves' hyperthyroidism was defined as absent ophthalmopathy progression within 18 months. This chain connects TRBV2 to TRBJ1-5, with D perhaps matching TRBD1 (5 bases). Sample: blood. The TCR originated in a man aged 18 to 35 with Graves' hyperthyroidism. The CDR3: CASTPTEYSNQPQHF. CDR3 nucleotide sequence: TGTGCCAGCACCCCGACAGAGTATAGCAATCAGCCCCAGCATTTT.